This T cell receptor (beta chain) is from a study of OX40 agonist ivuxolimab in advanced cancers. Whole-study context: Three dose-escalation patients had partial responses: one with hepatocellular carcinoma and two with cutaneous melanoma.

This clone appeared once. Its target is unknown. General observations from the study: Relative to CD4+ cells, CD8+ T cells on average had more expanded clones.

No patient had autoimmune disease or received systemic immunosuppression. The CDR3 has 14 amino acids. The germline CDR1 and CDR2 sequences are SGHNT and YYREEE (reference sequence). The repertoire was sequenced with immunoSEQ multiplex PCR; TCRdb's copy has only in-frame clones and lacks some. The data contain fewer than 55,000 clones, approximately 80% of them singletons. V is TRBV5-4 and J is TRBJ2-5; TRBD1 might be the D (6 bases). The J call could be wrong; TRBJ2-7 is a better fit for the DNA end. The material was CD4+ or CD8+ T cells sorted from blood, obtained in a trial of the OX40 agonist ivuxolimab. The TCR sequence derives from an adult with an advanced solid tumor such as melanoma, head and neck, liver or kidney cancer. CDR3 in amino acids: CASSFSGTRTEQYF. The CDR3 nucleotides are TGTGCCAGCAGCTTTTCCGGGACACGCACCGAGCAGTACTTC.